Listed below are T cell receptor beta chains from one sample, sequenced in a study of shared clonotypes between healthy human individuals. Using immunoSEQ multiplex PCR, the repertoire was profiled, and TCRdb retains in-frame clones only, with some absent. The table includes hundreds of thousands of clones, roughly 72% detected once. Input material: PBMCs. These TCRs come from a middle-aged woman in good health. Some clones in this sample may be carry-over from other donors' samples. The CDR3 runs from the conserved cysteine through the conserved F or W. The order of the fields is J gene, V gene, clone size, D gene, CDR3 protein, CDR3 DNA. D genes are given only for firm matches. Some rows mark clone size as missing; the rest say once, few, many or name a class of expanded clone.

j_gene: TRBJ1-3
v_gene: TRBV25-1
abundance: -
d_gene: -
CDR3aa: CASSRNTGSGNTIYF
CDR3nt: TGTGCCAGCAGCCGAAACACCGGGTCTGGAAACACCATATATTTT

j_gene: TRBJ2-2
v_gene: TRBV4-2
abundance: -
d_gene: -
CDR3aa: CASNPLGQGDTRELFF
CDR3nt: TGTGCCAGCAACCCATTGGGGCAGGGAGACACCAGGGAGCTGTTTTTT

j_gene: TRBJ2-3
v_gene: TRBV10-3
abundance: -
d_gene: TRBD2
CDR3aa: CATTAGTSGRPSTDTQYF
CDR3nt: TGTGCCACCACCGCCGGGACTAGCGGGAGGCCGAGCACAGATACGCAGTATTTT

j_gene: TRBJ2-7
v_gene: TRBV18
abundance: many
d_gene: -
CDR3aa: CASSPSWDTYEQYF
CDR3nt: TGTGCCAGCTCACCATCCTGGGACACCTACGAGCAGTACTTC

j_gene: TRBJ1-4
v_gene: TRBV30
abundance: -
d_gene: -
CDR3aa: CAWDGGGSGKLFF
CDR3nt: TGTGCCTGGGACGGTGGGGGCTCTGGAAAACTGTTTTTT

j_gene: TRBJ2-2
v_gene: TRBV9
abundance: -
d_gene: -
CDR3aa: CASSARQNTGELFF
CDR3nt: TGTGCCAGCAGCGCAAGACAGAACACCGGGGAGCTGTTTTTT

j_gene: TRBJ2-7
v_gene: TRBV30
abundance: -
d_gene: -
CDR3aa: CAWFRGSYEQYF
CDR3nt: TGTGCCTGGTTTAGGGGCTCCTACGAGCAGTACTTC

j_gene: TRBJ2-5
v_gene: TRBV7-9
abundance: -
d_gene: -
CDR3aa: CASSLGTVETQYF
CDR3nt: TGTGCCAGCAGCCTCGGGACCGTAGAGACCCAGTACTTC

j_gene: TRBJ2-7
v_gene: TRBV30
abundance: -
d_gene: -
CDR3aa: CAWSVGPSSYEQYF
CDR3nt: TGTGCCTGGAGTGTAGGACCGAGCTCCTACGAGCAGTACTTC

j_gene: TRBJ2-7
v_gene: TRBV15
abundance: few
d_gene: TRBD2
CDR3aa: CATSRNLAGDDYEQYF
CDR3nt: TGTGCCACCAGCAGGAACTTAGCGGGAGACGACTACGAGCAGTACTTC

j_gene: TRBJ1-2
v_gene: TRBV29-1
abundance: -
d_gene: -
CDR3aa: CSVRVGNYGYTF
CDR3nt: TGCAGCGTGAGGGTGGGTAACTATGGCTACACCTTC

j_gene: TRBJ1-5
v_gene: TRBV6-1
abundance: many
d_gene: -
CDR3aa: CASSPQWGGSQPQHF
CDR3nt: TGTGCCAGCAGTCCACAGTGGGGGGGGAGTCAGCCCCAGCATTTT

j_gene: TRBJ2-7
v_gene: TRBV27
abundance: few
d_gene: TRBD1
CDR3aa: CASSSQTGVNSYEQYF
CDR3nt: TGTGCCAGCAGTTCCCAGACAGGGGTAAACTCCTACGAGCAGTACTTC

j_gene: TRBJ2-1
v_gene: TRBV5-4
abundance: -
d_gene: TRBD1
CDR3aa: CASSDTGTGFFF
CDR3nt: TGTGCCAGCAGCGATACCGGGACAGGGTTTTTCTTC

j_gene: TRBJ2-5
v_gene: TRBV19
abundance: -
d_gene: TRBD2
CDR3aa: CASSIGLAGGETQYF
CDR3nt: TGTGCCAGTAGTATCGGACTAGCGGGAGGGGAGACCCAGTACTTC

j_gene: TRBJ2-7
v_gene: TRBV28
abundance: -
d_gene: TRBD1
CDR3aa: CASHLQGLRYEQYF
CDR3nt: TGTGCCAGCCACCTACAGGGGTTGAGGTACGAGCAGTACTTC

j_gene: TRBJ2-7
v_gene: TRBV9
abundance: once
d_gene: -
CDR3aa: CASSVDDGGSYEQYF
CDR3nt: TGTGCCAGCAGCGTAGACGATGGGGGGTCCTACGAGCAGTACTTC

j_gene: TRBJ1-2
v_gene: TRBV29-1
abundance: few
d_gene: -
CDR3aa: CSVEDQRNYGYTF
CDR3nt: TGCAGCGTTGAAGATCAACGTAACTATGGCTACACCTTC

j_gene: TRBJ2-3
v_gene: TRBV5-8
abundance: -
d_gene: TRBD2
CDR3aa: CASSPGLAGGIGTDTQYF
CDR3nt: TGTGCCAGCAGTCCCGGACTAGCGGGAGGAATAGGCACAGATACGCAGTATTTT

j_gene: TRBJ2-7
v_gene: TRBV29-1
abundance: few
d_gene: -
CDR3aa: CSVEGGGSRYEQYF
CDR3nt: TGCAGCGTTGAAGGTGGGGGCTCGCGGTACGAGCAGTACTTC

j_gene: TRBJ1-1
v_gene: TRBV6-5
abundance: few
d_gene: -
CDR3aa: CASSFGQHTEAFF
CDR3nt: TGTGCCAGCAGTTTCGGACAGCACACTGAAGCTTTCTTT

j_gene: TRBJ1-3
v_gene: TRBV7-9
abundance: -
d_gene: -
CDR3aa: CASAMGAGNTIYF
CDR3nt: TGTGCCAGTGCAATGGGAGCTGGAAACACCATATATTTT

j_gene: TRBJ2-4
v_gene: TRBV28
abundance: -
d_gene: TRBD1
CDR3aa: CASTKTGLAKNIQYF
CDR3nt: TGTGCCAGCACTAAGACAGGGTTAGCCAAAAACATTCAGTACTTC

j_gene: TRBJ2-2
v_gene: TRBV19
abundance: once
d_gene: TRBD1
CDR3aa: CASSMETGAGTGELFF
CDR3nt: TGTGCCAGTAGTATGGAGACAGGGGCTGGCACCGGGGAGCTGTTTTTT

j_gene: TRBJ2-1
v_gene: TRBV5-8
abundance: -
d_gene: TRBD1
CDR3aa: CASSFRDRRDNEQFF
CDR3nt: TGTGCCAGCAGCTTCCGGGACAGGAGGGACAATGAGCAGTTCTTC

j_gene: TRBJ1-4
v_gene: TRBV15
abundance: -
d_gene: -
CDR3aa: CATSRQPGAYEKLFF
CDR3nt: TGTGCCACCAGCAGACAACCCGGGGCATATGAAAAACTGTTTTTT

j_gene: TRBJ1-2
v_gene: TRBV7-9
abundance: -
d_gene: TRBD1
CDR3aa: CASSSDRDYGYTF
CDR3nt: TGTGCCAGCAGCTCAGACAGGGACTATGGCTACACCTTC

j_gene: TRBJ1-3
v_gene: TRBV5-1
abundance: -
d_gene: -
CDR3aa: CASSLPDSSGNTIYF
CDR3nt: TGCGCCAGCAGCTTACCCGACAGCTCTGGAAACACCATATATTTT

j_gene: TRBJ2-7
v_gene: TRBV28
abundance: -
d_gene: TRBD2
CDR3aa: CASSPPGLAGGLGYEQYF
CDR3nt: TGTGCCAGCAGTCCCCCCGGACTAGCGGGAGGTCTTGGGTACGAGCAGTACTTC

j_gene: TRBJ2-7
v_gene: TRBV5-6
abundance: -
d_gene: -
CDR3aa: CASSRRGFYEQYF
CDR3nt: TGTGCCAGCAGCCGCCGGGGATTCTACGAGCAGTACTTC

j_gene: TRBJ2-2
v_gene: TRBV4-2
abundance: -
d_gene: -
CDR3aa: CASSQDISLAHTNTGELFF
CDR3nt: TGTGCCAGCAGCCAAGATATTAGCCTAGCGCATACGAACACCGGGGAGCTGTTTTTT

j_gene: TRBJ1-1
v_gene: TRBV10-3
abundance: -
d_gene: -
CDR3aa: CAISESPPGTPNTEAFF
CDR3nt: TGTGCCATCAGTGAATCCCCCCCCGGGACTCCGAACACTGAAGCTTTCTTT

j_gene: TRBJ2-2
v_gene: TRBV7-2
abundance: -
d_gene: -
CDR3aa: CASSPVGTGELFF
CDR3nt: TGTGCCAGCAGCCCCGTCGGTACCGGGGAGCTGTTTTTT

j_gene: TRBJ2-7
v_gene: TRBV28
abundance: -
d_gene: TRBD1
CDR3aa: CASSPPLDRDEQYF
CDR3nt: TGTGCCAGCAGTCCACCGTTGGACAGGGACGAGCAGTACTTC

j_gene: TRBJ2-3
v_gene: TRBV6-1
abundance: few
d_gene: -
CDR3aa: CASSQLGPTDTQYF
CDR3nt: TGTGCCAGCAGCCAACTAGGACCCACAGATACGCAGTATTTT